Presented here are 17 T cell receptor beta chains from one specimen sequenced in a study of early T cells in non-severe SARS-CoV-2 infection. TCRdb used MiXCR to reprocess the 5' RACE reads, holding one entry per CDR3 protein. The table has more than 95,000 distinct CDR3 sequences, 16% seen once. The specimen sequenced was whole blood. These receptors originate from an adult who was a healthcare worker with PCR-confirmed SARS-CoV-2 infection or an uninfected control (not recorded which).

This clonotype was seen more than once but under ten times. V is TRBV3-1 and J is TRBJ1-1; 7 nucleotides line up with TRBD1. The CDR3 consists of 11 residues. V dropped 6 bases and J dropped 6; count of bases not matched to a gene: 1. The germline V gene encodes CDR1 LGHDT and CDR2 YNNKEL (reference sequence). This CDR3 reads CASSQGAEAFF. CDR3 coding DNA: TGTGCCAGCAGTCAGGGGGCTGAAGCTTTCTTT. Together with reference TRBV3-1 and TRBJ1-1, the CDR3 gives the full variable domain: DTAVSQTPKYLVTQMGNDKSIKCEQNLGHDTMYWYKQDSKKFLKIMFSYNNKELIINETVPNRFSPKSPDKAHLNLHINSLELGDSAVYFCASSQGAEAFFGQGTRLTVV.

This sequence joins TRBV20-1 and TRBJ1-2; 7 bases line up with TRBD1. Germline V lookup: CDR1 DFQATT, CDR2 SNEGSKA (reference sequence). V was clipped by 5 bases and J by 3 bases; unmatched bases: 15. The CDR3 loop spans 16 amino acids. CDR3 nucleotides: TGCAGTGCTTCTCCCCTTCAGGGGGAGGGGGACTATGGCTACACCTTC. Translating it yields CSASPLQGEGDYGYTF.

Many counts were recorded for this clonotype. The gene calls are TRBV4-2 and TRBJ1-1; D perhaps matches TRBD1 (5 bases). Per germline, CDR1 LGHNA and CDR2 YNFKEQ. The CDR3 loop spans 15 amino acids. The V end lost 3 bases, the J end lost 1 base, and 12 bases lay between the germline ends. The CDR3 DNA reads as TGTGCCAGCAGCCAGGGTTTAGACAGGAACACTGAAGCTTTCTTT. Translated, it gives CASSQGLDRNTEAFF.

This clonotype was seen ten or more times. The V gene is TRBV30, the J gene TRBJ2-5, with D perhaps matching TRBD2 (5 bases). This CDR3 has 13 amino acids. The V end was cut by 1 base, the J end by 1 base, with 7 bases between. CDR1 and CDR2 from the germline V gene are GTSNPN and SVGIG (reference sequence). CDR3 DNA sequence: TGTGCCTGGAGTGGCGGGCTCCAAGAGACCCAGTACTTC. This encodes CAWSGGLQETQYF. Full variable domain (remainder filled in from reference TRBV30 and TRBJ2-5): SQTIHQWPATLVQPVGSPLSLECTVEGTSNPNLYWYRQAAGRGLQLLFYSVGIGQISSEVPQNLSASRPQDRQFILSSKKLLLSDSGFYLCAWSGGLQETQYFGPGTRLLVL.

In its sample, this clonotype was seen a few times. This chain links TRBV7-9 with TRBJ1-1, with D perhaps matching TRBD1 (5 bases). CDR3 length: 13 residues. The V end was cut by 4 bases, the J end by 4 bases, with 10 bases between. CDR1 and CDR2 from the germline V gene are SEHNR and FQNEAQ (reference sequence). The CDR3 DNA sequence: TGTGCCAGCAGCTGGCGGGACCGCACTGAAGCTTTCTTT. Translating it yields CASSWRDRTEAFF.

This clonotype appeared a few times. The chain has TRBV11-2 and TRBJ1-1; 8 bases align to TRBD1. Trimming removed 5 bases from V and 11 bases from J; junction bases left unmatched: 16. The CDR3 extends over 15 amino acids. Germline CDR1 reads SGHAT; CDR2 reads FQNNGV. The chain's CDR3 is CASSVPPGQGLAAFF. CDR3 bases: TGTGCCAGCAGCGTCCCCCCTGGACAGGGTTTGGCCGCTTTCTTT.

In this sample, this clonotype turned up many times. The chain recombines TRBV27 with TRBJ1-6; no clear D gene. Trimming took off 5 bases at V and 0 bases at J, with 17 bases between the two ends. The CDR3 loop spans 18 amino acids. The germline V gene has CDR1 MNHEY and CDR2 SMNVEV (reference sequence). The CDR3 region has the DNA TGTGCCAGCAGTCCCAGAGGCGGTGATATCTCCTATAATTCACCCCTCCACTTT. Translated: CASSPRGGDISYNSPLHF.

This clonotype came up a few times. J is TRBJ2-1 and V is TRBV6-2 or TRBV6-3; D is uncertain. V shed 6 bases and J shed 4 bases, with 13 bases lying between them. Germline lookup yields CDR1 MNHEY and CDR2 SVGEGT. The CDR3 runs 14 residues. The CDR3 region is CASRKSSPYNEQFF. The CDR3 DNA sequence: TGTGCCAGCAGAAAGAGCTCTCCGTACAATGAGCAGTTCTTC.

This clonotype was observed a handful of times. The CDR3 here is CASSSDERYGYTF. The CDR3 DNA is TGTGCCAGCAGTTCCGACGAGAGGTATGGCTACACCTTC. The chain combines TRBV28 with TRBJ1-2, with D unresolved. Trimming pared 4 bases from V and 5 bases from J, leaving 11 bases between. The germline V gene encodes CDR1 MDHEN and CDR2 SYDVKM. This CDR3 spans 13 amino acids.

The rearrangement uses TRBV10-1 and TRBJ2-7; the D gene is possibly TRBD2 (6 bases). The germline CDR1 and CDR2 sequences are WNHNN and SYGVQD (reference sequence). Trimming left V 0 bases short and J 5 bases short, with 14 bases between. This CDR3 spans 15 amino acids. The DNA for the CDR3 is TGCGCCAGCAGTGAGTCGTCCGGGACTTTGAACGAGCAGTACTTC. Its protein product is CASSESSGTLNEQYF.

This clonotype was seen many times. Here the CDR3 reads CASSVLGYEQYF. The DNA of the CDR3 is TGCGCCAGCAGCGTACTAGGCTACGAGCAGTACTTC. The gene calls are TRBV5-1 and TRBJ2-7; TRBD2 might be the D (5 bases). The CDR3 consists of 12 residues. Germline CDR1 is SGHRS and CDR2 is YFSETQ. Trimming removed 4 bases at V and 3 bases at J, with 8 bases between.

The table lists this clonotype with many counts. The chain joins TRBV12-3 or TRBV12-4 to TRBJ1-3; D may be TRBD1 (6 bases). V lost 5 bases to trimming and J lost 8 bases, with 16 bases between them. The CDR3 loop spans 14 amino acids. The CDR3 DNA reads as TGTGCCAGCAGTCTTCAGGGGAGGGCTGACACCATATATTTT. It is translated as CASSLQGRADTIYF.

This chain connects TRBV12-3 or TRBV12-4 to TRBJ2-2; D remains ambiguous. CDR3 size: 12 residues. Trimming cost V 7 bases and J 6 bases, with 9 bases left between them. Written as DNA, the CDR3 is TGTGCCAGCACTTGGGGATCCGGGGAGCTGTTTTTT. Its translation is CASTWGSGELFF.

J is TRBJ1-2 and V is TRBV6-5; D uncertain. Germline V gene lookup returns CDR1 MNHEY and CDR2 SVGAGI. Trimming pared 11 bases from V and 10 bases from J, leaving 17 bases between. The CDR3 length is 11 residues. This chain's CDR3 is CASASLADYTF. The CDR3 region has the DNA TGTGCCTCAGCCAGCCTAGCCGACTACACCTTC.

The J gene is TRBJ2-1, the V gene TRBV4-3; 7 positions match TRBD2. V trimming: 0 bases; J trimming: 9 bases; junction bases outside the gene matches: 11. Germline V CDR1 and CDR2: LGHNA, YSLEER. The CDR3 runs to 16 residues. CDR3 loop: CASSQDWGRALGEQFF. For the CDR3, the DNA is TGCGCCAGCAGCCAAGATTGGGGGAGGGCCCTGGGTGAGCAGTTCTTC.

A note on this clonotype: One end of the junction is discordant with germline, which a read error may explain. The J gene is TRBJ1-1, the V gene TRBV5-4; D might be TRBD1 (6 bases). CDR1 is SGHNT, CDR2 YYREEE, per germline (reference sequence). The CDR3 is 13 amino acids. CDR3 nucleotides: TGTGCCAGCGTAGTACAGGGATCCACTGAAGCCTTCTTT. Its protein is CASVVQGSTEAFF. The full variable domain, with the rest looked up from reference TRBV5-4 and TRBJ1-1, is ETGVTQSPTHLIKTRGQQVTLRCSSQSGHNTVSWYQQALGQGPQFIFQYYREEENGRGNFPPRFSGLQFPNYSSELNVNALELDDSALYLCASVVQGSTEAFFGQGTRLTVV.

Of note for this clonotype: A much larger clone differs from this one at a single base, so this may be a read error. This chain joins TRBV6-2 or TRBV6-3 and TRBJ1-6, with 8 bases lining up with TRBD1. Germline V gene sequence: CDR1 MNHEY, CDR2 SVGEGT. V lost 6 bases, J lost 9 bases, and 25 bases stayed unmatched. CDR3 length: 20 amino acids. The CDR3 nucleotides are TGTGCCAGCAGACACCCCGGACAGGGAACCGCATTGGGCCGGGGTTCACCCCTCCACTTT. Amino acid sequence: CASRHPGQGTALGRGSPLHF.